Given below is one T cell receptor (beta chain) in context. This receptor's antigen is unknown. The record has no base qualities; no much larger clone is one base away. This sample is part of a study of vaccination effects on CD4 cells after COVID-19 (dated by TCRdb to about 2022). Broadly, across the study: In the ViraFEST assay, PBMC were stimulated with viral peptide pools, and TCR sequencing was then used to find antigen-specific CD4+ T cell clonotypes based on their expansion. After vaccination, three convalescent patients were sampled both early (day +14) and late (day +241, +227, +161 respectively). Post-vaccine samples across the study were collected a median of 72 days after the second dose, with a range of 14 to 241. A few million PBMC per well were cultured with 8.5 to 10 ug/ml peptides in IMDM containing about 5% human AB serum, about 10 IU/ml IL-2 and gentamicin. The study compared SARS-CoV-2 spike-specific CD4+ TCR repertoires before and after mRNA vaccination in COVID-19 convalescent patients and infection-naive vaccine recipients. A total of 9 to 11 COVID-19 convalescent patients and several SARS-CoV-2-naive healthy vaccine recipients were included in the full study. The Oncomine TCR Beta short-read assay on an Illumina iSeq 100 was used to sequence cultures from other donors in the study. Beyond this particular receptor, the publication reports: At late post-vaccination timepoints, both infection-induced and vaccine-induced clones showed marked clonal contraction, consistent with waning T cell responses. In convalescent patients, the post-vaccine spike-reactive repertoire consisted mainly of new vaccine-induced clones, largely distinct from infection-induced clones. The study was limited by a small number of convalescent patients and lacked early post-infection timepoints.

After roughly 11 days of culture, CD4+ T cells were isolated with the EasySep CD4+ T cell isolation kit. PCR-confirmed SARS-CoV-2 infection had occurred in convalescent patients between March and December 2020, before the Alpha, Beta and Delta variants emerged in the United States. Two doses of either the BNT162b2 or the mRNA-1273 mRNA SARS-CoV-2 vaccine were administered to participants. Half of the culture medium was replaced with fresh IL-2-containing medium on days 3 and 7. Each peptide stimulation condition was cultured in triplicate wells unless otherwise noted. Using Ficoll-Paque Plus gradient centrifugation, PBMC were separated from whole blood and then either used fresh or cryopreserved at -140C. Genomic DNA was extracted from cultured CD4+ T cells with the QIAamp micro DNA kit. From cysteine to phenylalanine, the CDR3 is 15 amino acids long. The DNA shown is the 45-base CDR3, in frame from base 1. At the junction V is shortened by 5 bases and J by 4 bases; bases outside the gene matches: 6. Taken from the germline V gene, the CDR1 and CDR2 loops are SGHVS and FQNEAQ.

Library creation used the immunoSEQ multiplex PCR assay. DNA from the cultured, isolated CD4+ T cells was subjected to TCR beta CDR3 sequencing. As for the authors' bioinformatics: The analysis removed non-productive TCR sequences, trimmed reads to the CDR3 region, and retained only CDR3s that were 7 or more amino acids long. Antigen-specific clonotypes were identified with the MANAFEST web app by comparing expansion in peptide wells against reference cultures. To count as positive, a clone had to show expansion at FDR<0.05 compared with the reference and with all other wells, an odds ratio above 5, and a frequency above 0.1% in two replicate wells. Clonotypes significantly expanded in SARS-CoV-2 spike wells and in at least one common cold coronavirus spike condition were defined as cross-reactive. CDR3 similarity was assessed by Levenshtein distance using the stringdist R package, and unrooted trees were constructed with ape in R 3.6.1. Drawn from immuneACCESS, this table holds only the in-frame rearrangements with V and J called that TCRdb kept. Clones are partly lost; checked studies trace under half to an unresolved V gene and leave the rest unexplained. V, J and clone size were drawn from that table, and D and trimming were deduced from the DNA. The sample includes about 50,000 clones, with over 60% observed a single time. Of the sample, about 5% falls within the top ten clones.

The clonotype comes from a human donor who had a prior SARS-CoV-2 infection. This chain is built from TRBV7-8 and TRBJ2-5, with 11 bases aligning to TRBD2. Sequences were derived from CD4+ T cells from PBMCs cultured without peptide, sampled after COVID-19 vaccination. The CDR3 has the sequence CASSASGRRVETQYF. The DNA sequence follows: TGTGCCAGCAGCGCTAGCGGGAGGAGGGTAGAGACCCAGTACTTC.